This is a list of T cell receptor beta chains from one sample in a study of blood T cells in healthy people across ages. TCRdb independently ran MiXCR on the 5' RACE reads; one entry per CDR3 protein. Of some 1.5 million distinct CDR3 sequences in the sample, about 28% were seen once. Sequences were obtained from blood. These receptors all stem from a woman aged 30 to 39 in good health. Both conserved end residues are trimmed from each CDR3. The D gene is left open where the match is weak. Clone size is shown for a subset of rows, as once, few, many or a class of expanded clone.

j_call clone_size v_call d_call cdr3_aa
TRBJ2-3 few TRBV12-3/TRBV12-4 . ASSLDTGAAGDTQY
TRBJ2-3 many TRBV5-6 TRBD2 ASSLVLAGFTDTQY
TRBJ2-7 . TRBV12-3/TRBV12-4 . ASSRGAPSYEQY
TRBJ2-7 once TRBV7-2 . ASSLGWGSDYEQY
TRBJ2-1 many TRBV11-1 TRBD2 ASSPPSGGAVEQF
TRBJ2-7 many TRBV7-2 . ASSYPTGSPEQY
TRBJ1-6 . TRBV7-9 . ASSTRDRTPLH
TRBJ2-5 . TRBV20-1 TRBD2 SALAGVGETQY
TRBJ2-3 few TRBV20-1 . SAQTGPSTDTQY
TRBJ2-6 . TRBV7-2 TRBD2 ASSLTSGTIYSGANVLT
TRBJ2-1 . TRBV7-2 . ASSPRPSPRHEQF
TRBJ1-1 . TRBV20-1 . SARIPDMNTEAF
TRBJ2-3 few TRBV2 TRBD1 ASGGQDTDTQY
TRBJ1-6 . TRBV5-6 TRBD1 ASSRPGTGEYNSPLH
TRBJ2-1 few TRBV11-2 . ASSLVTTSSSYNEQF
TRBJ2-1 many TRBV29-1 TRBD2 SAAAGDPSYNEQF
TRBJ2-3 few TRBV7-2 TRBD2 ASSFSGTSGITNTQY
TRBJ2-5 many TRBV6-1 TRBD1 ASSVDRGWKTQY
TRBJ2-3 once TRBV20-1 . SARVQGGAGQDTQY
TRBJ2-1 many TRBV20-1 . SARDKAYHEQF
TRBJ2-7 few TRBV7-2 TRBD1 ASSSNRGQY
TRBJ1-2 many TRBV27 . ASRPGGEVGYT
TRBJ1-4 . TRBV12-5 . ASGSPRERINEKLF
TRBJ2-5 once TRBV2 TRBD2 ASKLAVGRVETQY
TRBJ1-2 few TRBV6-5 . ASSYQGRYT
TRBJ2-1 few TRBV7-2 . ASSLDRDLSYNEQF
TRBJ1-4 few TRBV7-9 . ASTTRSEKLF
TRBJ2-3 few TRBV11-3 . ASSLGRGLSDTQY
TRBJ2-3 . TRBV12-3/TRBV12-4 TRBD2 ASSRLAGGHTQY
TRBJ2-3 large TRBV15 . ATSGAWGDTQY
TRBJ2-5 . TRBV12-3/TRBV12-4 TRBD2 ASSFRGGAETQY
TRBJ2-2 . TRBV18 . ASSPSVGYTGELF
TRBJ2-5 . TRBV4-1 TRBD2 ASSHFRSGAWGTQY
TRBJ2-5 many TRBV20-1 . SARAFSGKNQETQY
. few TRBV6-5 . ASSFSRDSYEQY
TRBJ2-3 . TRBV10-3 TRBD2 ATSDSGRAVDTQY
TRBJ1-1 . TRBV7-2 . ASSSRSRNMNTEAF
TRBJ1-6 many TRBV7-2 . ASSLGPGTAFSPLH
TRBJ2-4 . TRBV19 . ASTGLGAKNIQY
TRBJ1-2 few TRBV12-3/TRBV12-4 TRBD1 ASSPTGGASYT
TRBJ1-2 once TRBV12-3/TRBV12-4 . ASSLRRENYGYT
TRBJ1-4 . TRBV6-1 . ASTGPGGSNEKLF
TRBJ2-1 few TRBV14 . ASGRTFNEQF
TRBJ2-7 few TRBV20-1 . GAREEGFEQY
TRBJ2-7 few TRBV2 TRBD1 ASSLPLRTGNEQY
TRBJ2-6 few TRBV5-5 . ASSLFWGANVLT
TRBJ1-2 . TRBV5-6 TRBD1 ASSNPGQGRLDGYT
TRBJ2-5 many TRBV5-5 . ASSSGLVQETQY
TRBJ2-1 . TRBV20-1 TRBD1 SAKTGLGNEQF
TRBJ2-3 few TRBV20-1 TRBD2 SARPGTSGPPDTQY
TRBJ1-2 . TRBV27 TRBD1 ACSRTGGRGCT
TRBJ2-2 . TRBV19 . AGRRRGGPRELF
TRBJ2-1 . TRBV7-2 . ASSLFRETYNEQF
TRBJ2-1 few TRBV9 . ASSQSTGSYSYNEQF
TRBJ2-6 . TRBV6-1 . ASSGYGLGSGANVLT
TRBJ2-2 few TRBV29-1 . SVGWSGLFGELF